This TCR beta chain was identified in a study of neurological immune-mediated disorders. There are 12 residues in the CDR3. V was shortened by 3 bases and J by 4 bases, with 7 bases between the two germline ends. Germline V gene sequence: CDR1 SQVTM, CDR2 ANQGSEA. From the 5' RACE reads, TCRdb called clonotypes with MiXCR, one entry per CDR3 protein. The sample includes about 82,000 distinct CDR3 sequences, around 2.6% seen only once; the top ten take 0.9% to 1.4%. This clonotype has a count of ten or more. Sample: PBMCs. This chain uses TRBV29-1 with TRBJ2-1; D is uncertain. This receptor was identified in a woman aged 25 to 39 with multiple sclerosis. The CDR3 bases are TGCAGCGTTGAGTACGTTTACAATGAGCAGTTCTTC. Its protein product is CSVEYVYNEQFF.